Listed below are T cell receptor beta chains from one sample, sequenced in a study of OX40 agonist ivuxolimab in advanced cancers. Repertoires were generated with immunoSEQ multiplex PCR, while TCRdb's copy carries only in-frame clones and drops some. The sample records approximately 74,000 clones, over 75% being singletons. The input for sequencing was CD4+ or CD8+ T cells sorted from blood, taken in a trial of the OX40 agonist ivuxolimab. The receptor set was obtained from an adult with an advanced solid tumor such as melanoma, head and neck, liver or kidney cancer. CDR3s leave out the opening cysteine and the closing phenylalanine or tryptophan.

length	V	J	CDR3
13	TRBV5-1	TRBJ2-7	ASSGEGPPLYEQY
14	TRBV6-6	TRBJ1-3	ASSPGTGSSGNTIY
9	TRBV18	TRBJ2-5	ASSPRETQY
14	TRBV2	TRBJ1-5	ASSEQGGHGSQPQH
13	TRBV6-1	TRBJ2-7	ASRPGQYGSYEQY
14	TRBV7-9	TRBJ2-7	ASSPVFRASSYEQY
13	TRBV6-5	TRBJ2-7	ASSYGLELSYEQY
13	TRBV10-3	-	AISEGLAAIYEQY
9	TRBV20-1	TRBJ2-7	SWDRGYEQY
12	TRBV19	TRBJ2-2	ASRTTGGSGELF
12	TRBV9	TRBJ2-3	ASSVVDPRDTQY
10	TRBV18	TRBJ2-5	ASSSIQETQY
12	TRBV6-5	TRBJ2-2	ASDAGGPTGELF
16	TRBV4-1	TRBJ2-4	ASSQAPLIITAKNIQY
10	TRBV28	TRBJ2-7	ASAYGGYEQY
10	TRBV6-6	TRBJ1-2	ASVSPNYGYT
12	TRBV5-1	TRBJ2-3	ASSSGSATDTQY
14	TRBV5-1	TRBJ1-1	ASSPPGQGVSTEAF
11	TRBV6-1	-	ASRERDALEQY
11	TRBV6-4	TRBJ2-3	ASSDSELDTQY
11	TRBV6-5	TRBJ1-2	ASREEESYGYT
13	TRBV21-1	TRBJ2-3	ASSSPGTGTDTQY